A single sample is the source of the 29 T cell receptor beta chains below, sequenced in a study of blood T cells in healthy people across ages. With a J-beta primer mix and a sample-barcoded 5' primer, a second PCR ran 7 to 11 cycles. TCRdb ran MiXCR on the 5' RACE reads and lists one entry per CDR3 protein. The table shows 800,000 to 1,000,000 distinct CDR3 sequences, with roughly 48% occurring only once. The sample taken for sequencing was blood. The source of these receptors is a man in his thirties or forties in good health.

The rearrangement links TRBV20-1 to TRBJ2-4; 12 bases line up with TRBD2. The DNA end is more similar to TRBJ2-7, so the J call may be wrong. Germline V lookup: CDR1 DFQATT, CDR2 SNEGSKA (reference sequence). This CDR3 spans 16 amino acids. The CDR3 DNA reads as TGCAGTGCTAGAGACGCGACTAGCGGGAGAAAATACGAGCAGTACTTC. This translates into CSARDATSGRKYEQYF.

The chain recombines TRBV28 with TRBJ1-5; no definite D call. The V gene lost 3 bases and the J gene lost 0 bases, with 12 bases spanning the gap. The germline V gene encodes CDR1 MDHEN and CDR2 SYDVKM. The CDR3 length is 16 residues. The CDR3 region is CASSFSSGNSNQPQHF. The CDR3 nucleotides read TGTGCCAGCAGTTTTTCGTCGGGGAATAGCAATCAGCCCCAGCATTTT.

The sample holds one count of this clonotype. This chain uses TRBV13 with TRBJ2-7, with D perhaps TRBD1 or TRBD2 (5 bases each). This CDR3 region has 13 residues. V shed 3 bases and J shed 4 bases, with 10 bases lying between them. CDR1 and CDR2 from the germline V gene are PRHDT and FYEKMQ (reference sequence). CDR3: CASSFEGLYEQYF. CDR3 DNA sequence: TGTGCCAGCAGCTTTGAGGGGCTTTACGAGCAGTACTTC. Full variable domain (remainder filled in from reference TRBV13 and TRBJ2-7): AAGVIQSPRHLIKEKRETATLKCYPIPRHDTVYWYQQGPGQDPQFLISFYEKMQSDKGSIPDRFSAQQFSDYHSELNMSSLELGDSALYFCASSFEGLYEQYFGPGTRLTVT.

The rearrangement uses TRBV10-3 and TRBJ2-6; D is uncertain. The CDR3 totals 13 residues. CDR1 and CDR2 (germline): ENHRY, SYGVKD. Trimming left V 3 bases short and J 2 bases short, with 2 bases between. The chain's CDR3 is CAISDPGANVLTF. The DNA for the CDR3 is TGTGCCATCAGTGATCCTGGGGCCAACGTCCTGACTTTC.

This chain joins TRBV29-1 and TRBJ2-7; no clear D gene. The germline V gene encodes CDR1 SQVTM and CDR2 ANQGSEA. The CDR3 is made up of 13 amino acids. Trimming left V 5 bases short and J 7 bases short, with 18 bases between. CDR3 bases: TGCAGCGTTTTTCTGGGATCCTACAATGAGCAGTACTTC. Amino acids: CSVFLGSYNEQYF.

This clonotype was seen only a few times. The V call is TRBV20-1, the J call TRBJ1-6, with D unclear. There are 14 residues in the CDR3. V gave up 4 bases and J gave up 9 bases, with 16 bases separating them. CDR1 and CDR2 (germline): DFQATT, SNEGSKA (reference sequence). This CDR3 reads CSATRPSNSSPLHF. The CDR3 DNA reads as TGCAGTGCTACCAGACCGTCCAATTCTTCACCCCTCCACTTT.

The chain joins TRBV5-1 to TRBJ2-3; 8 nucleotides match TRBD2. Germline assignment: CDR1 SGHRS and CDR2 YFSETQ. V dropped 2 bases and J dropped 2; count of bases not matched to a gene: 4. The CDR3 sequence is 15 residues long. CDR3 amino acids: CASSLAGVVTDTQYF. For the CDR3, the DNA is TGCGCCAGCAGCTTAGCGGGGGTCGTCACAGATACGCAGTATTTT.

The chain joins TRBV9 to TRBJ2-7, with 9 nucleotides matching TRBD2. Trimming at V came to 0 bases and at J to 2 bases, leaving 6 bases not matched to a gene. The length of the CDR3 is 16 residues. Germline CDR1 SGDLS, CDR2 YYNGEE. CDR3 amino acids: CASSVGSSGGTYEQYF. CDR3 in DNA: TGTGCCAGCAGCGTAGGGAGTAGCGGGGGCACCTACGAGCAGTACTTC.

The chain has TRBV12-3 or TRBV12-4 and TRBJ2-3; D is uncertain. This CDR3 region has 14 residues. Trimming took 4 bases from V and 3 from J, leaving 11 bases between them. CDR3 sequence reads: CASSSTQVTDTQYF. The CDR3 bases are TGTGCCAGCAGTTCTACACAAGTGACAGATACGCAGTATTTT.

The chain is built from TRBV10-3 and TRBJ2-7; TRBD2 is a possible D gene (7 bases). Germline assignment: CDR1 ENHRY and CDR2 SYGVKD. Trimming stripped 11 bases from V and 3 bases from J, with 14 bases between. The CDR3 totals 12 residues. The CDR3 DNA reads as TGTGCCGCGGGAGAACAGGGCTACGAGCAGTACTTC. This translates into CAAGEQGYEQYF.

The chain couples TRBV24-1 to TRBJ2-5; TRBD1 matches at 10 bases. The DNA end is more similar to TRBJ2-7, so the J call may be wrong. Germline CDR1 is KGHDR and CDR2 is SFDVKD. The CDR3 has 16 amino acids. CDR3 residues: CATSDGLGQGVYEQYF. The CDR3 region has the DNA TGTGCCACCAGTGATGGACTTGGACAGGGGGTTTACGAGCAGTACTTC.

This clonotype has more than one count but fewer than ten. The chain has TRBV20-1 and TRBJ1-1; 8 bases align to TRBD1. Germline V gives CDR1 DFQATT, CDR2 SNEGSKA (reference sequence). V was clipped by 5 bases and J by 5 bases; unmatched bases: 13. The CDR3 covers 15 residues. CDR3 in amino acids: CSAPERDRGGTEAFF. CDR3 DNA sequence: TGCAGTGCTCCCGAACGCGACAGGGGTGGGACTGAAGCTTTCTTT.

The chain is built from TRBV12-3 or TRBV12-4 and TRBJ1-2; D call uncertain. The V gene lost 7 bases and the J gene lost 3 bases, with 15 bases spanning the gap. This CDR3 is built from 14 residues. CDR3 nucleotides: TGTGCCAGCACGCCTGGGGAGGCCCACTATGGCTACACCTTC. Protein product: CASTPGEAHYGYTF.

The gene calls are TRBV29-1 and TRBJ1-1; no clear D gene. V was trimmed by 6 bases and J by 1 base, leaving 15 bases between them. CDR3 length: 14 residues. CDR1 is SQVTM and CDR2 is ANQGSEA in the germline V gene. CDR3 DNA: TGCAGCGTCGCCTCGGCAATTACGAACACTGAAGCTTTCTTT. The encoded protein is CSVASAITNTEAFF.

This clonotype occurred once. The chain links TRBV20-1 to TRBJ2-7; 13 bases agree with TRBD2. The V gene end was trimmed by 2 bases and the J gene end by 5 bases; junction bases not matched to a gene: 3. The germline V gene has CDR1 DFQATT and CDR2 SNEGSKA (reference sequence). This CDR3 comprises 14 residues. CDR3 bases: TGCAGTGCTAGACTCGGACTAGCGGGGGACGAGCAGTACTTC. This translates into CSARLGLAGDEQYF.

This sequence joins TRBV18 and TRBJ2-7; D gene uncertain. Germline-derived CDR1 and CDR2 are KGHSH and LQKENI. The CDR3 runs 13 residues. V was shortened by 1 base and J by 5 bases, with 9 bases between the two germline ends. CDR3 residues: CASSPQGSDEQYF. The CDR3 coding sequence is TGTGCCAGCTCACCACAGGGTTCCGACGAGCAGTACTTC.

Notes on this clonotype: One end of the junction is discordant with germline, which a read error may explain. The rearrangement joins TRBV11-1 to TRBJ2-7; 8 bases fit TRBD2. The CDR3 is 14 residues long. Germline CDR1 and CDR2: SGHAT and FQDESV (reference sequence). CDR3 loop: CASSLGAGVYGQYF. CDR3 nucleotides: TGTGCCAGCAGCTTAGGAGCGGGGGTCTACGGGCAGTACTTC.

This chain uses TRBV5-1 with TRBJ2-2; the D gene could be TRBD1 or TRBD2 (6 bases each). Trimming took off 4 bases at V and 4 bases at J, with 14 bases between the two ends. Germline V gives CDR1 SGHRS, CDR2 YFSETQ. The CDR3 covers 15 residues. CDR3 sequence: CASSGGTSGTGELFF. The CDR3, as DNA: TGCGCCAGCAGCGGCGGGACATCGGGCACCGGGGAGCTGTTTTTT. The full variable domain, rest sourced from reference TRBV5-1 and TRBJ2-2, is KAGVTQTPRYLIKTRGQQVTLSCSPISGHRSVSWYQQTPGQGLQFLFEYFSETQRNKGNFPGRFSGRQFSNSRSEMNVSTLELGDSALYLCASSGGTSGTGELFFGEGSRLTVL.

This clonotype was recorded once. The chain has TRBV24-1 and TRBJ2-3, with unresolved D. V lost 6 bases to trimming and J lost 4 bases, with 10 bases between them. Germline CDR1 is KGHDR and CDR2 is SFDVKD. The CDR3 has 13 amino acids. CDR3 region: CATSWAGSDTQYF. The CDR3 bases are TGTGCCACCAGTTGGGCCGGGTCAGATACGCAGTATTTT.

Comment on this clonotype: Compared with germline, one end of the junction differs, possibly owing to a read error. The rearrangement joins TRBV20-1 to TRBJ2-5; TRBD2 might be the D (6 bases). Germline values: CDR1 DFQATT, CDR2 SNEGSKA (reference sequence). This CDR3 comprises 13 residues. CDR3: CRVSAGSLETQYF. Here the CDR3 DNA reads TGCAGGGTTAGCGCGGGGTCTTTAGAGACCCAGTATTTC.

The rearrangement links TRBV20-1 to TRBJ2-7; 8 bases agree with TRBD2. J lost 2 bases, V lost 5 bases, and 2 bases had no gene match. The CDR3 is 12 residues long. Looked up from germline, CDR1 is DFQATT and CDR2 is SNEGSKA (reference sequence). The CDR3 nucleotides are TGCAGTGCTGGGACTAGTCCCTACGAGCAGTACTTC. Residues: CSAGTSPYEQYF.

This clonotype was found many times. The chain links TRBV28 to TRBJ1-5; D perhaps matches TRBD1 (5 bases). The CDR3 spans 12 residues. Germline V gives CDR1 MDHEN, CDR2 SYDVKM. V lost 6 bases and J 7 bases, leaving 10 bases between the germline ends. CDR3 DNA: TGTGCCAGCAGACGGGGGGACCAGCCCCAGCATTTT. Protein sequence: CASRRGDQPQHF.

This clonotype was counted ten times or more. This rearrangement joins TRBV6-1 to TRBJ2-7; the D call may be TRBD1 or TRBD2 (5 bases each). Deletions cut 6 bases from V and 2 bases from J, with 14 bases between. Looked up from germline, CDR1 is MNHNS and CDR2 is SASEGT. The CDR3 totals 14 residues. CDR3 in amino acids: CASRMGVAPYEQYF. The CDR3 nucleotides are TGTGCCAGCAGGATGGGGGTAGCCCCCTACGAGCAGTACTTC.

The rearrangement links TRBV5-1 to TRBJ1-1; TRBD1 matches at 11 bases. Germline V lookup: CDR1 SGHRS, CDR2 YFSETQ. The CDR3 spans 15 residues. V shed 3 bases, J shed 4 bases, and the junction held 5 bases outside the gene matches. Here the CDR3 reads CASSWAGQGATEAFF. As DNA, the CDR3 is TGCGCCAGCAGCTGGGCCGGACAGGGGGCCACTGAAGCTTTCTTT.

This rearrangement joins TRBV4-2 to TRBJ2-4; D is unresolved. CDR1 LGHNA and CDR2 YNFKEQ come from the germline V gene. The length of the CDR3 is 14 residues. V was pared by 0 bases and J by 0 bases, with 3 bases between. The CDR3: CASSQEIAKNIQYF. CDR3 sequence (DNA): TGTGCCAGCAGCCAAGAAATAGCCAAAAACATTCAGTACTTC.

The chain employs TRBV13 and TRBJ1-2, with D perhaps matching TRBD1 (6 bases). The CDR3 is 13 residues long. The V end lost 5 bases, the J end lost 4 bases, and 11 bases lay between the germline ends. CDR1 and CDR2 from the germline V gene are PRHDT and FYEKMQ (reference sequence). CDR3 amino acids: CASSVGQIYGYTF. The CDR3 nucleotides read TGTGCCAGCAGCGTTGGACAGATCTATGGCTACACCTTC.

This chain links TRBV15 with TRBJ2-1; TRBD1 or TRBD2 may be the D gene (5 bases each). Per the germline V gene, CDR1 is LNHNV and CDR2 is YYDKDF (reference sequence). V shed 2 bases and J shed 3 bases, with 17 bases lying between them. This CDR3 is 17 amino acids long. CDR3 loop: CATSRPSGGIIYNEQFF. CDR3 nucleotides: TGTGCCACCAGCAGACCCAGTGGGGGTATTATCTACAATGAGCAGTTCTTC.

This clonotype was recorded a few times. This rearrangement joins TRBV3-1 to TRBJ2-7; a weak D match, TRBD2 (6 bases). The CDR3 sequence is 14 residues long. The ends were cut back, 0 bases at V and 3 bases at J, with 9 bases in the middle. CDR1 and CDR2 from the germline V gene are LGHDT and YNNKEL (reference sequence). The CDR3 DNA follows: TGTGCCAGCAGCCAAGACGGGACTTTCTACGAGCAGTACTTC. This codes for CASSQDGTFYEQYF.

V gene TRBV28 combines with J gene TRBJ1-1; no reliable D call. This CDR3 contains 16 residues. Trimming stripped 3 bases from V and 1 base from J, with 15 bases between. CDR1 is MDHEN, CDR2 SYDVKM, per germline. The CDR3: CASSFERVGRNTEAFF. As DNA, the CDR3 is TGTGCCAGCAGTTTCGAAAGGGTCGGTCGGAACACTGAAGCTTTCTTT.